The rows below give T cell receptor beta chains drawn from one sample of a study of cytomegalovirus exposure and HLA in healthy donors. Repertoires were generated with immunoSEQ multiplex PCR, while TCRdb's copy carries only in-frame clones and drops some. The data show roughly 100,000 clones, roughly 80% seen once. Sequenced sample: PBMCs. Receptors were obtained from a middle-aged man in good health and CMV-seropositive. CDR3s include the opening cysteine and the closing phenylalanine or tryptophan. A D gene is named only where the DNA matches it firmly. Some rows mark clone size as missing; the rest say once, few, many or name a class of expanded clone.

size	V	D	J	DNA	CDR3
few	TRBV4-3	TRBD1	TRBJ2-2	TGCGCCAGCAGCCCCTCCGGACAGGGGATGAACACCGGGGAGCTGTTTTTT	CASSPSGQGMNTGELFF
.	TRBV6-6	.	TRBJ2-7	TGTGCCAGCAGTTACGATCGCGATCGCCGGGGTTGGGAGCAGTACTTC	CASSYDRDRRGWEQYF
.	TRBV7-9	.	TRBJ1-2	TGTGCCAGCAGCTTAACGACAAGGTGGGGCTACACCTTC	CASSLTTRWGYTF
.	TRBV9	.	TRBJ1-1	TGTGCCAGCAGCGTAGGGGTAGGGGGAAACACTGAAGCTTTCTTT	CASSVGVGGNTEAFF
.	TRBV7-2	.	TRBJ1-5	TGTGCCAGCAGCTTACAGGGTTCGGGCAATCAGCCCCAGCATTTT	CASSLQGSGNQPQHF
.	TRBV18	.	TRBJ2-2	TGTGCCAGCTCACCAACGCTAGCAGTGAACACCGGGGAGCTGTTTTTT	CASSPTLAVNTGELFF
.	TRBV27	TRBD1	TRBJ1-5	TGTGCCAGCAGTCCAAGGGACAGGGGAGGCAATCAGCCCCAGCATTTT	CASSPRDRGGNQPQHF
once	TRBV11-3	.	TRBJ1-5	TGTGCCAGCAGAAGTCCAGTGGATCAGCCCCAGCATTTT	CASRSPVDQPQHF
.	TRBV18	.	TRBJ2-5	TGTGCCAGCTCACCCGGACTCCCGACGGAGACCCAGTACTTC	CASSPGLPTETQYF
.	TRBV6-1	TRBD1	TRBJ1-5	TGTGCCAGCACCCAACAGGGGGTGAGCAATCAGCCCCAGCATTTT	CASTQQGVSNQPQHF
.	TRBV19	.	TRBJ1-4	TGTGCCAGTAGTACCTTGGGACTTTCCAGTAACGAAAAACTGTTTTTT	CASSTLGLSSNEKLFF
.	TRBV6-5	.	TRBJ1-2	TGTGCCAGCAGTTACGTTCAGGGAGGCTATGGCTACACCTTC	CASSYVQGGYGYTF
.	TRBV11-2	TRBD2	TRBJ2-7	TGTGCCAGCAGGGTGGCGGGGGGGCCGTGTGAGCAGTACTTC	CASRVAGGPCEQYF
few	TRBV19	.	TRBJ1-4	TGTGCCAGCAGGCCCCGGACACCGCTTAATGAAAAACTGTTTTTT	CASRPRTPLNEKLFF
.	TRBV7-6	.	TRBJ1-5	TGTGCCAGCAGCTTAGCGGATGGGCGGCCCCAGCATTTT	CASSLADGRPQHF
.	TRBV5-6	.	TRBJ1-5	TGTGCCAGCAGCCCGAGACGGGGGGGCAATCAGCCCCAGCATTTT	CASSPRRGGNQPQHF
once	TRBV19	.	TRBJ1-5	TGTGCCAGTAGTACCAGGAGGGGGGGCGATAGCAATCAGCCCCAGCATTTT	CASSTRRGGDSNQPQHF
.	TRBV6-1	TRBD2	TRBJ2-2	TGTGCCAGCAGCCCCGGACTAGCCTCCGGGGAGCTGTTTTTT	CASSPGLASGELFF
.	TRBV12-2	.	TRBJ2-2	TGTGCAAGTCATACTAGCGCGAACACCGGGGAGCTGTTTTTT	CASHTSANTGELFF
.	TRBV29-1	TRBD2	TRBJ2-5	TGCAGCGCAGCTGGAATAGCGGGGGCGGTCCAAGAGACCCAGTACTTC	CSAAGIAGAVQETQYF
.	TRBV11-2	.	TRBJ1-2	TGTGCCAGCAGCTTTAAGGGGCCAGGTGGCTACACCTTC	CASSFKGPGGYTF
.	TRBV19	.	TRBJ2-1	TGTGCCAGTAGTTCTAGCCCTCGGGGGAATGAGCAGTTCTTC	CASSSSPRGNEQFF
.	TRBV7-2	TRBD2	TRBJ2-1	TGTGCCAGCACCACAGGACTAGCGTTTAGGAATGAGCAGTTCTTC	CASTTGLAFRNEQFF
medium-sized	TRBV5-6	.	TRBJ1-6	TGTGCCAGCAGCGAACCCCGCGGGTCACCCCTCCACTTT	CASSEPRGSPLHF
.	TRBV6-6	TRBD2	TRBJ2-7	TGTGCCAGCAGTTACCCTTCTAGCGGGCAAAACTACGAGCAGTACTTC	CASSYPSSGQNYEQYF
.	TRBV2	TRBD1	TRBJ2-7	TGTGCCAGCAGAGTAGACAGGGTCCCCGAGCAGTACTTC	CASRVDRVPEQYF
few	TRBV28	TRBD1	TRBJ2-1	TGTGCCAGGAGAGACCGGGACAGAGCCTACAATGAGCAGTTCTTC	CARRDRDRAYNEQFF
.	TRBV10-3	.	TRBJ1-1	TGTGCCATCAGTCGGGAGAACACTGAAGCTTTCTTT	CAISRENTEAFF
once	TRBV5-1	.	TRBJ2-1	TGCGCCAGCAGCCCCGGGATTCGAACTTACAATGAGCAGTTCTTC	CASSPGIRTYNEQFF
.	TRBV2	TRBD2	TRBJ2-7	TGTGCCAGGGGTACGGGAGGGGCGGACTCCTACGAGCAGTACTTC	CARGTGGADSYEQYF
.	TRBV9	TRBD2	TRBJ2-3	TGTGCCAGCAGCTCCCGAGGGCGACTAGCATATGATACGCAGTATTTT	CASSSRGRLAYDTQYF
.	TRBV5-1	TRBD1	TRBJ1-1	TGCGCCAGCAGCCCGGGACAGGGGGGGAACACTGAAGCTTTCTTT	CASSPGQGGNTEAFF
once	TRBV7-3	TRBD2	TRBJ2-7	TGTGCCAGCAGCAGAAACGGGGGGGATGCCTACGAGCAGTACTTC	CASSRNGGDAYEQYF
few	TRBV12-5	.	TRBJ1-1	TGTGCTAGTGGTTTAAGCGGACGAGGGTTGGACACTGAAGCTTTCTTT	CASGLSGRGLDTEAFF
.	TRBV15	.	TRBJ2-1	TGTGCCACCAGCAGAGATTACAGGGGAGGGCAGTTCTTC	CATSRDYRGGQFF
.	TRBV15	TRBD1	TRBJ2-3	TGTGCCACCAGAACCGGGACAGGGTTCCCAGATACGCAGTATTTT	CATRTGTGFPDTQYF
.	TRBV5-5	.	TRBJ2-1	TGTGCCAGCAGCTCATACAGGGCGGGACAGCGGGTCAATGAGCAGTTCTTC	CASSSYRAGQRVNEQFF
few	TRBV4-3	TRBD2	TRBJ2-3	TGCGCCAGCAGCCCTGCCGGGACTAGCATTTTAACAGATACGCAGTATTTT	CASSPAGTSILTDTQYF
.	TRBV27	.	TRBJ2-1	TGTGCCAGCAGTTTCAGTAACTCCTACAATGAGCAGTTCTTC	CASSFSNSYNEQFF
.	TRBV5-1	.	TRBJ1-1	TGCGCCAGCAGCTCCAGGGAGGACACTGAAGCTTTCTTT	CASSSREDTEAFF
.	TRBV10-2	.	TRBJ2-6	TGCGCCAGCAGTGAGCAGGGGTCTGGGGCCAACGTCCTGACTTTC	CASSEQGSGANVLTF
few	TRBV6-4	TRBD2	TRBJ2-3	TGTGCCAGCAGTGACTCGCGGGGGGGCACAGATACGCAGTATTTT	CASSDSRGGTDTQYF
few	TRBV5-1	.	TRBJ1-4	TGCGCCAGCAGCCAACAGAGTAATGAAAAACTGTTTTTT	CASSQQSNEKLFF
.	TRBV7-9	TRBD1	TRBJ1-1	TGTTCCAGCAGCTTAGCATCCGGGACAGGGACTTTCTTT	CSSSLASGTGTFF
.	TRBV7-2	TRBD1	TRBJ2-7	TGTGCCAGCAGGCCGACAGGGGGAAGTGAGCAGTACTTC	CASRPTGGSEQYF
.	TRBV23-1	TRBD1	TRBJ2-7	TGCGCCAGCAGTCCGACCGACCTTAGGGGACAGGGTTATTACCACGAGCAGTACTTC	CASSPTDLRGQGYYHEQYF
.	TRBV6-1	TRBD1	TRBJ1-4	TGTGCCAGCAGCCGGGACAGGGGAACTAATGAAAAACTGTTTTTT	CASSRDRGTNEKLFF
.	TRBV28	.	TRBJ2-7	TGTGCCAGCAGTTTCGGCGGAGGGTCCTACGAGCAGTACTTC	CASSFGGGSYEQYF